The 21 T cell receptor beta chains listed next were all sequenced from one sample in a study of circulating CD8 cells and anti-PD-1 response in melanoma. Each library started from about 14 ng of total RNA using the QIAseq Immune Repertoire TCR panel. TCRdb reprocessed the reads via MiXCR and lists one record per CDR3 protein. Seen here are around 480 distinct CDR3 sequences, approximately 10% observed once, and the top ten hold approximately 55%. Live CD3+CD8+TCRalphabeta+ cells were sorted into four subsets by PD-1 and/or TIGIT. Here the sequenced sample was CD8+ T cells from PBMCs, taken at baseline or after one month of anti-PD-1 therapy (not recorded which). These receptors came from a human donor with melanoma.

This clonotype rates as medium-sized. The rearrangement joins TRBV11-2 to TRBJ2-7, with D possibly TRBD2 on 6 matching bases. This CDR3 spans 14 amino acids. CDR1 SGHAT and CDR2 FQNNGV come from the germline V gene. Trimming left V 5 bases short and J 9 bases short, with 20 bases between. The CDR3 DNA reads as TGTGCCAGCAGCGCCGGGACTCGTATCCGGGGGCAGTACTTC. Its translation: CASSAGTRIRGQYF.

By share of the sample, this clonotype is large (0.1 to 1%). The V and J genes are TRBV29-1 and TRBJ2-7; D not resolved. The germline CDR1 and CDR2 sequences are SQVTM and ANQGSEA. Trimming removed 4 bases at V and 3 bases at J, with 10 bases between. The CDR3 runs to 12 residues. The CDR3 region has the DNA TGCAGCGTTGCCCAGGTTGACTACGAGCAGTACTTC. This translates into CSVAQVDYEQYF.

By sample share, this clonotype is large. CDR3 in DNA: TGTGCCTGGAGTTTAGCGACCGGGGATACGCAGTATTTT. It encodes CAWSLATGDTQYF. This chain joins TRBV30 and TRBJ2-3, with D perhaps TRBD2 (5 bases). CDR3 length: 13 residues. Per the germline V gene, CDR1 is GTSNPN and CDR2 is SVGIG (reference sequence). The V end was cut by 2 bases, the J end by 6 bases, with 12 bases between. The complete variable domain, with remaining parts taken from reference TRBV30 and TRBJ2-3, reads SQTIHQWPATLVQPVGSPLSLECTVEGTSNPNLYWYRQAAGRGLQLLFYSVGIGQISSEVPQNLSASRPQDRQFILSSKKLLLSDSGFYLCAWSLATGDTQYFGPGTRLTVL.

In its sample, this clonotype was seen once. The junction departs from germline at one end; a sequencing error may be responsible. The chain combines TRBV2 with TRBJ2-7; D ambiguous. This CDR3 is built from 16 residues. Germline V gives CDR1 SNHLY, CDR2 FYNNEI. In DNA, the CDR3 is TGTGCCAGCAGCGGCACCTTGGGCCAGAAGTCCTACGAGCAGCACTTC. It yields the protein CASSGTLGQKSYEQHF.

This clonotype rates as medium-sized. This rearrangement joins TRBV4-1 to TRBJ2-1; 14 nucleotides align to TRBD2. This CDR3 spans 16 amino acids. The V and J ends lost 3 bases and 8 bases, in that order; junction bases with no gene match: 6. CDR1 is MGHRA, CDR2 YSYEKL, per germline. CDR3 DNA: TGCGCCAGCAGCCATGGGACTAGCGGGGGTATATATGAGCAGTTCTTC. Translating it yields CASSHGTSGGIYEQFF.

By share, this clonotype ranks as large. The chain couples TRBV21-1 to TRBJ2-7; TRBD2 was called by the table and not checked on the DNA. TRBV21-1 is assigned pseudogene status. This CDR3 is built from 15 residues. The CDR3 here is CASSPPPGLSYEQYF. The CDR3 region has the DNA TGTGCCAGCAGCCCCCCTCCGGGACTTTCCTACGAGCAGTACTTC.

This clonotype is labeled medium-sized (0.01 to 0.1%). The chain carries TRBV10-3 and TRBJ2-1; D is unresolved. CDR1 and CDR2 from the germline V gene are ENHRY and SYGVKD. The CDR3 extends over 13 amino acids. Trimming shortened V by 0 bases and J by 3 bases, and 3 bases separated the two germline ends. CDR3 sequence reads: CAISESGYNEQFF. The CDR3 DNA sequence: TGTGCCATCAGTGAGTCAGGCTACAATGAGCAGTTCTTC.

This clonotype was seen only a few times. V and J are TRBV20-1 and TRBJ2-2; 9 nucleotides agree with TRBD1. Germline V gene sequence: CDR1 DFQATT, CDR2 SNEGSKA (reference sequence). The CDR3 runs to 14 residues. Trimming at V came to 5 bases and at J to 6 bases, leaving 7 bases not matched to a gene. The CDR3 bases are TGCAGTGCTTTCCGGGACAGGGTGGCCGGGGAGCTGTTTTTT. Its protein is CSAFRDRVAGELFF.

This clonotype is large within its sample. The V gene is TRBV24-1, the J gene TRBJ2-1; unclear D gene. Trimming removed 9 bases at V and 6 bases at J, with 8 bases between. Looked up from germline, CDR1 is KGHDR and CDR2 is SFDVKD. The CDR3 loop spans 11 amino acids. The CDR3 protein is CATEYGNEQFF. The CDR3 nucleotides read TGTGCCACCGAGTATGGCAATGAGCAGTTCTTC.

In its sample, this clonotype ranks as medium-sized. This clone may be a read error of a much larger clone one base away. The V gene is TRBV6-5, the J gene TRBJ2-3; D might be TRBD1 (6 bases). Germline values: CDR1 MNHEY, CDR2 SVGAGI. V was cut by 2 bases and J by 5 bases, with 14 bases left in between. This CDR3 contains 15 residues. The CDR3, as DNA: TGTGCCAGCAGTTACAGGCAGGGGCCTAGAGATACGCAGTATTTT. This translates into CASSYRQGPRDTQYF.

The chain uses TRBV7-3 and TRBJ2-1; a weak D match, TRBD2 (5 bases). Germline V lookup: CDR1 SGHTA, CDR2 FQGTGA. Trimming took 5 bases from V and 5 from J, leaving 19 bases between them. The CDR3 runs 16 residues. For the CDR3, the DNA is TGTGCCAGCAGCCAGTCACTAGATAAAGGTCACAATGAGCAGTTCTTC. Amino acid sequence: CASSQSLDKGHNEQFF. Using reference TRBV7-3 and TRBJ2-1 for the parts outside the CDR3, the full variable domain is GAGVSQTPSNKVTEKGKYVELRCDPISGHTALYWYRQSLGQGPEFLIYFQGTGAADDSGLPNDRFFAVRPEGSVSTLKIQRTERGDSAVYLCASSQSLDKGHNEQFFGPGTRLTVL.

In its sample, this clonotype ranks as large. J is TRBJ1-6 and V is TRBV2, with TRBD1 matching over 7 bases. CDR3 length equals 14 residues. Looked up from germline, CDR1 is SNHLY and CDR2 is FYNNEI. Germline trimming cut 5 bases from V and 9 bases from J; bases unmatched to any gene: 7. This CDR3 is CASSQGVRGSPLHF. In DNA form, the CDR3 reads TGTGCCAGCAGTCAGGGGGTCCGTGGTTCACCCCTCCACTTT.

This clonotype is categorized as large. The germline gene is not matched at one end of the junction; a read error may be the cause. The chain joins TRBV28 to TRBJ1-6; D is undetermined. CDR3 size: 12 residues. Germline V gene lookup returns CDR1 MDHEN and CDR2 SYDVKM. The CDR3 spells CASSRDNSPLHF. As DNA, the CDR3 is TGTGCCAGCAGTAGGGATAATTCACCCCTCCACTTC.

V gene TRBV29-1 combines with J gene TRBJ2-1; 11 positions match TRBD2. CDR3 size: 17 residues. Germline CDR1 and CDR2: SQVTM and ANQGSEA. With 4 bases clipped from V and 5 bases from J, the junction kept 13 bases outside the gene matches. The CDR3 nucleotides read TGCAGCGTTGGGGCTACACTAGCGGGAGAGGTCCACAATGAGCAGTTCTTC. It codes for CSVGATLAGEVHNEQFF.

By share of the sample, this clonotype is hyperexpanded. The rearrangement joins TRBV7-2 to TRBJ2-3; no clear D. The germline V gene encodes CDR1 SGHTA and CDR2 FQGNSA. The CDR3 totals 12 residues. The V end lost 1 base, the J end lost 8 bases, and 7 bases lay between the germline ends. Written as DNA, the CDR3 is TGTGCCAGCAGCTTAGACTTGGGTACGCAGTATTTT. Translation: CASSLDLGTQYF.

This clonotype is classed as medium-sized. One junction end disagrees with the germline gene, perhaps due to a read error. The rearrangement uses TRBV9 and TRBJ2-7, with a weak D call TRBD1 (5 bases). The CDR3 runs to 15 residues. The germline gives CDR1 SGDLS, CDR2 YYNGEE. CDR3 DNA sequence: TGTGCCAGAAGCGTAGGTGACAGTGGGGCCTACGAGCAGTACTTC. The encoded protein is CARSVGDSGAYEQYF. Complete variable domain (other parts from reference TRBV9 and TRBJ2-7): DSGVTQTPKHLITATGQRVTLRCSPRSGDLSVYWYQQSLDQGLQFLIQYYNGEERAKGNILERFSAQQFPDLHSELNLSSLELGDSALYFCARSVGDSGAYEQYFGPGTRLTVT.

By share of the sample, this clonotype is medium-sized. This rearrangement joins TRBV12-3 or TRBV12-4 to TRBJ2-5, with unresolved D. The length of the CDR3 is 15 residues. V was trimmed by 3 bases and J by 4 bases, leaving 15 bases between them. The chain's CDR3 is CASSFLASLAETQYF. CDR3 nucleotides: TGTGCCAGCAGTTTTTTGGCCTCGTTGGCAGAGACCCAGTACTTC.

This clonotype appeared a few times. The chain couples TRBV27 to TRBJ1-5; D is perhaps TRBD1 (5 bases). CDR1 is MNHEY, CDR2 SMNVEV, per germline (reference sequence). The CDR3 is 14 amino acids. Deletions cut 6 bases from V and 3 bases from J, with 12 bases between. The CDR3 DNA reads TGTGCCAGCAGGTTGAGGGGTTTCAATCAGCCCCAGCATTTT. Amino acid sequence: CASRLRGFNQPQHF.

By frequency in the sample, this clonotype is large (0.1 to 1%). The chain recombines TRBV29-1 with TRBJ1-2; 11 nucleotides line up with TRBD1. The V and J ends lost 3 bases and 3 bases, in that order; junction bases with no gene match: 9. The germline V gene has CDR1 SQVTM and CDR2 ANQGSEA. CDR3 length: 16 amino acids. The CDR3 protein is CSVDPRDRGGYYGYTF. In nucleotides, the CDR3 is TGCAGCGTTGACCCCCGGGACAGGGGGGGCTACTATGGCTACACCTTC. Full variable domain (missing parts from reference TRBV29-1 and TRBJ1-2): SAVISQKPSRDICQRGTSLTIQCQVDSQVTMMFWYRQQPGQSLTLIATANQGSEATYESGFVIDKFPISRPNLTFSTLTVSNMSPEDSSIYLCSVDPRDRGGYYGYTFGSGTRLTVV.

By proportion, this clonotype is large. V and J are TRBV27 and TRBJ2-5, with TRBD2 matching over 9 bases. In germline, CDR1 is MNHEY, CDR2 SMNVEV (reference sequence). The CDR3 length is 15 residues. J was trimmed by 4 bases and V by 9 bases; bases with no gene match: 12. CDR3 residues: CASSPTVAGAETQYF. DNA for the CDR3: TGTGCCAGTTCACCCACGGTAGCGGGGGCAGAGACCCAGTACTTC.

This clonotype ranks as medium-sized. As DNA, the CDR3 is TGTGCCAGCTCTCCGGGACAGAATACCGGGGAGCTGTTTTTT. Translating it yields CASSPGQNTGELFF. The V call is TRBV25-1, the J call TRBJ2-2; 7 nucleotides line up with TRBD1. Germline V CDR1 and CDR2: MGHDK, SYGVNS. The CDR3 is 14 residues long. Losses at the gene ends were 8 bases for V and 5 bases for J; bases not matched to a gene: 8.